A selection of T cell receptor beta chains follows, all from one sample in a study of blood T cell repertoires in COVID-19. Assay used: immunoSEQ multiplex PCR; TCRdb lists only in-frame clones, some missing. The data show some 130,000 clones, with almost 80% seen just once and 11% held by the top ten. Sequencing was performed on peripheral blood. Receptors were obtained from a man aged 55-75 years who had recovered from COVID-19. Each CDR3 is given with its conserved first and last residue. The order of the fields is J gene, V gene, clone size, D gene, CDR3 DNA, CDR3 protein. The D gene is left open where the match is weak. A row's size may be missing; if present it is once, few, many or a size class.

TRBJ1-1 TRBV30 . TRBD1 TGTGCCTGGAGCCCCCGGGACAGTACCCCTAACACTGAAGCTTTCTTT CAWSPRDSTPNTEAFF
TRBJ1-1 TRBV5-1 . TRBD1 TGCGCCAGCAAAGGACAGGGGGAGAACACTGAAGCTTTCTTT CASKGQGENTEAFF
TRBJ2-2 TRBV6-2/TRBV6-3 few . TGTGCCAGCAGTTACGGGTCGGGATCTCGGGGCGGGGAGCTGTTTTTT CASSYGSGSRGGELFF
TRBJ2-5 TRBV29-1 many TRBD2 TGCAGCGTCCAAACTAGCGGCGAAGAGACCCAGTACTTC CSVQTSGEETQYF
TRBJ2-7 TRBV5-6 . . TGTGCCAGCAGCCACCCAAGACAAGGCCTCTACGAGCAGTACTTC CASSHPRQGLYEQYF
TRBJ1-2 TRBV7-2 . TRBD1 TGTGCCAGCAGCTTAGCCACAGGGGGCGACTATGGCTACACCTTC CASSLATGGDYGYTF
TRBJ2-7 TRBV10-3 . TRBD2 TGTGCCATCAGTGACGGACTAGCGGGAGGCACCTACGAGCAGTACTTC CAISDGLAGGTYEQYF
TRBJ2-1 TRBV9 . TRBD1 TGTGCCAGCAGCCGACAGGGGAGTAGCTCCTACAATGAGCAGTTCTTC CASSRQGSSSYNEQFF
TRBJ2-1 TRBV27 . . TGTGCCAGCAGTTCCCTGGGGACTTCCTCCTACAATGAGCAGTTCTTC CASSSLGTSSYNEQFF
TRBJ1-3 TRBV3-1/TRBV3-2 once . TGTGCCAGCAGCCAATTCAGTGTTGCTGGAAACACCATATATTTT CASSQFSVAGNTIYF
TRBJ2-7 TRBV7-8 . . TGTGCCAGCAGCTTAGGGCCAGCGGGTAATGAGAACGAGCAGTACTTC CASSLGPAGNENEQYF